This passage covers 10 T cell receptor beta chains from one sample sequenced in a study of identical twins. TCRdb processed the 5' RACE reads anew with MiXCR; each CDR3 protein has one entry. There are 690,000 or so distinct CDR3 sequences in the sample; about 9.4% occur only once, and around 0.95% lies in the top ten. The sample was also reused in another study, on yellow fever vaccine responses in identical twins.

Sequenced: PBMCs. Receptor source: a woman aged 18 to 35 in good health.

The CDR3 region is CASSGPGQGITGELFF. CDR3 sequence (DNA): TGTGCCAGCAGTGGACCGGGACAGGGGATCACCGGGGAGCTGTTTTTT. The chain has TRBV12-3 or TRBV12-4 and TRBJ2-2, with 10 bases fitting TRBD1. J gave up 4 bases and V 5 bases, and 7 bases lay outside the gene matches. The CDR3 length is 16 residues.

The genes are TRBV12-3 or TRBV12-4 and TRBJ2-2; D may be TRBD2 (5 bases). There are 14 residues in the CDR3. V dropped 3 bases and J dropped 5 bases, with 10 bases sitting between them. The CDR3 bases are TGTGCCAGCAGTTTCAGGACGGGGACCGGGGAGCTGTTTTTT. Encoded protein: CASSFRTGTGELFF.

This clonotype was counted only a few times. This chain links TRBV10-3 with TRBJ2-5; D uncertain. V lost 4 bases and J lost 2, with 8 bases in between. From germline, CDR1 is ENHRY and CDR2 SYGVKD. The CDR3 extends over 13 amino acids. CDR3: CAISVRLQETQYF. CDR3 sequence (DNA): TGTGCCATCAGTGTCAGGCTACAAGAGACCCAGTACTTC.

This clonotype was seen repeatedly, ten times or more. V gene TRBV25-1 combines with J gene TRBJ2-7, with TRBD1 as a possible D gene (6 bases). Trimming removed 5 bases at V and 0 bases at J, with 11 bases between. Germline CDR1 MGHDK, CDR2 SYGVNS. The CDR3 totals 14 residues. The CDR3 loop reads CASSPGQISYEQYF. The CDR3 region has the DNA TGTGCCAGCAGTCCGGGACAAATCTCCTACGAGCAGTACTTC.

This clonotype has a handful of counts. The chain links TRBV20-1 to TRBJ2-1; D ambiguous. The CDR3 contains 14 residues. Per the germline V gene, CDR1 is DFQATT and CDR2 is SNEGSKA (reference sequence). The V end lost 7 bases, the J end lost 7 bases, and 20 bases lay between the germline ends. For the CDR3, the DNA is TGCAGTGGGAACGGGCGCCAGGCTGGGAATGAGCAGTTCTTC. Encoded protein: CSGNGRQAGNEQFF.

The chain uses TRBV14 and TRBJ2-1, with D possibly TRBD2 on 5 matching bases. The CDR3 consists of 22 residues. The germline gives CDR1 SGHDN, CDR2 FVKESK. V was pared by 4 bases and J by 0 bases, with 31 bases between. CDR3 amino acids: CASSRNLNEALALKSSYNEQFF. The CDR3 DNA reads TGTGCCAGCAGCCGCAACTTAAACGAGGCCCTAGCCTTAAAGAGCTCCTACAATGAGCAGTTCTTC.

This clonotype was seen ten or more times. The chain recombines TRBV10-3 with TRBJ1-6; 7 positions agree with TRBD1. The CDR3 has 13 residues. V trimming: 10 bases; J trimming: 7 bases; junction bases outside the gene matches: 7. Per the germline V gene, CDR1 is ENHRY and CDR2 is SYGVKD. This CDR3 reads CATGQADNSPLHF. As DNA, the CDR3 is TGTGCCACCGGACAGGCCGACAATTCACCCCTCCACTTT.

This clonotype was observed a handful of times. This chain connects TRBV7-3 to TRBJ2-2; unclear D gene. The CDR3 loop spans 15 amino acids. The germline V gene has CDR1 SGHTA and CDR2 FQGTGA. V was clipped by 5 bases and J by 0 bases, with 10 bases between them. CDR3 in amino acids: CASSPDLSNTGELFF. The CDR3 region has the DNA TGTGCCAGCAGCCCCGATCTTTCGAACACCGGGGAGCTGTTTTTT.

This clonotype was found many times. The genes are TRBV6-5 and TRBJ2-7; TRBD1 might be the D (6 bases). Germline V gives CDR1 MNHEY, CDR2 SVGAGI. V gave up 8 bases and J gave up 2 bases, with 10 bases separating them. This CDR3 has 12 amino acids. The CDR3 nucleotides are TGTGCCAGCGGCGACAGGACCTACGAGCAGTACTTC. Protein product: CASGDRTYEQYF.

The genes are TRBV5-1 and TRBJ1-2, with 10 bases aligning to TRBD1. The germline V gene has CDR1 SGHRS and CDR2 YFSETQ. V gave up 5 bases and J gave up 4 bases; unmatched junction bases: 8. CDR3 size: 15 residues. CDR3 coding DNA: TGCGCCAGCAGTCTTCGGACAGGGGGTGGCTATGGCTACACCTTC. This translates into CASSLRTGGGYGYTF.